Below, 26 T cell receptor beta chains from the same sample are listed, as sequenced in a study of OX40 agonist ivuxolimab in advanced cancers. Produced via immunoSEQ multiplex PCR; TCRdb's table is partial and in-frame only. This table has tens of thousands of clones, over 80% appearing once. The material was CD4+ or CD8+ T cells sorted from blood, obtained in a trial of the OX40 agonist ivuxolimab. These receptors were collected from an adult with an advanced solid tumor such as melanoma, head and neck, liver or kidney cancer.

This clone was observed a single time. The rearrangement links TRBV7-9 to TRBJ1-2; the D is unclear. This CDR3 is built from 16 residues. The V gene lost 1 base and the J gene lost 1 base, with 13 bases spanning the gap. The germline V gene encodes CDR1 SEHNR and CDR2 FQNEAQ (reference sequence). The CDR3 is CASSLDRETYNYGYTF. CDR3 nucleotides: TGTGCCAGCAGCTTAGACCGCGAAACCTATAACTATGGCTACACCTTC.

Worth noting for this clone: The CDR3 ends on some other residue instead of the conserved phenylalanine or tryptophan, so this is likely a read error. This chain uses TRBV5-6 with TRBJ2-3; D may be TRBD1 or TRBD2 (5 bases each). This CDR3 is 16 amino acids long. The germline V gene has CDR1 SGHDT and CDR2 YYEEEE. V was trimmed by 4 bases and J by 5 bases, leaving 20 bases between them. Here the CDR3 DNA reads TGTGCCAGCAGCCGCCCTCAGGGACCCCTACAAGATACGCAGTATCTT. As protein: CASSRPQGPLQDTQYL.

This clone has a handful of counts. CDR3 protein: CASRGTGGSGELFF. CDR3 bases: TGTGCCAGCAGAGGCACAGGGGGCTCCGGGGAGCTGTTTTTT. The chain uses TRBV5-5 and TRBJ2-2; 9 nucleotides align to TRBD1. Germline trimming cut 5 bases from V and 6 bases from J; bases unmatched to any gene: 5. The CDR3 length is 14 residues. Germline V gene sequence: CDR1 SGHKS, CDR2 YYEKEE (reference sequence).

The rearrangement links TRBV11-3 to TRBJ2-2; 9 nucleotides line up with TRBD2. V shed 6 bases and J 4 bases; nucleotides not matched to a gene: 3. From germline, CDR1 is SGHNT and CDR2 YENEEA. CDR3 length: 14 residues. CDR3 in amino acids: CASSLSGSTGELFF. CDR3 nucleotide sequence: TGTGCCAGCAGTCTTAGCGGGAGCACCGGGGAGCTGTTTTTT.

The V gene is TRBV11-3, the J gene TRBJ1-1, with TRBD1 identical over 7 bases. V shed 3 bases, J shed 0 bases, and the junction held 10 bases outside the gene matches. The CDR3 sequence is 17 residues long. Germline V lookup: CDR1 SGHNT, CDR2 YENEEA. Written as DNA, the CDR3 is TGTGCCAGCAGCTTTCGACAGGGCATAACCCTGAACACTGAAGCTTTCTTT. This codes for CASSFRQGITLNTEAFF.

The chain is built from TRBV4-2 and TRBJ2-7; D is possibly TRBD1 (5 bases). The CDR3 totals 16 residues. Trimming took 0 bases from V and 0 from J, leaving 12 bases between them. Looked up from germline, CDR1 is LGHNA and CDR2 is YNFKEQ. The CDR3 nucleotides read TGTGCCAGCAGCCAAGAGGTGACAGTTAGCTCCTACGAGCAGTACTTC. As protein: CASSQEVTVSSYEQYF.

At least ten counts were recorded for this clone. V usage is TRBV30 and J usage is TRBJ2-7, with 9 positions matching TRBD1. The V segment lost 0 bases and the J segment 2 bases; nucleotides outside the gene matches: 2. The CDR3 loop spans 14 amino acids. CDR1 and CDR2 from the germline V gene are GTSNPN and SVGIG (reference sequence). CDR3 amino acids: CAWSVGTGTYEQYF. CDR3 in DNA: TGTGCCTGGAGTGTAGGGACAGGGACCTACGAGCAGTACTTC.

The V and J genes are TRBV6-5 and TRBJ1-4, with 12 nucleotides matching TRBD1. This CDR3 is built from 15 residues. Germline V gives CDR1 MNHEY, CDR2 SVGAGI. J lost 10 bases, V lost 6 bases, and 9 bases had no gene match. CDR3 DNA: TGTGCCAGCAGGTCACCCGGGACAGGGGGCGGAAAACTGTTTTTT. This codes for CASRSPGTGGGKLFF.

This chain connects TRBV5-6 to TRBJ1-2; D is undetermined. Germline loops: CDR1 SGHDT, CDR2 YYEEEE. The V end lost 5 bases, the J end lost 7 bases, and 12 bases lay between the germline ends. This CDR3 spans 12 amino acids. The CDR3 bases are TGTGCCAGCAGTTGGCTCTCGTCTGGCTACACCTTC. Its translation is CASSWLSSGYTF. Complete variable domain (other parts from reference TRBV5-6 and TRBJ1-2): DAGVTQSPTHLIKTRGQQVTLRCSPKSGHDTVSWYQQALGQGPQFIFQYYEEEERQRGNFPDRFSGHQFPNYSSELNVNALLLGDSALYLCASSWLSSGYTFGSGTRLTVV.

This chain connects TRBV5-6 to TRBJ2-7, with unresolved D. The CDR3 contains 12 residues. Trimming took off 0 bases at V and 3 bases at J, with 4 bases between the two ends. Germline V gene data show CDR1 as SGHDT and CDR2 as YYEEEE. CDR3 loop: CASSLAFYEQYF. In DNA form, the CDR3 reads TGTGCCAGCAGCTTGGCCTTCTACGAGCAGTACTTC.

This chain links TRBV5-1 with TRBJ2-1; TRBD2 matches at 9 bases. Trimming removed 4 bases from V and 7 bases from J; junction bases left unmatched: 12. CDR3 length: 16 amino acids. Germline V gene data show CDR1 as SGHRS and CDR2 as YFSETQ. The DNA of the CDR3 is TGCGCCAGCAGCCGGGGCGGGACTAGCAGCGATAATGAGCAGTTCTTC. It codes for CASSRGGTSSDNEQFF.

In this sample, this clone turned up once. V is TRBV11-2 and J is TRBJ2-3, with TRBD1 identical over 7 bases. Germline-derived CDR1 and CDR2 are SGHAT and FQNNGV. Trimming cost V 6 bases and J 4 bases; bases outside gene matches: 7. The CDR3 length is 14 residues. The CDR3: CASRYRGHPDTQYF. CDR3 DNA: TGTGCCAGCAGGTACAGGGGCCACCCAGATACGCAGTATTTT.

The chain has TRBV19 and TRBJ1-2; unclear D gene. CDR1 is LNHDA and CDR2 is SQIVND in the germline V gene (reference sequence). The CDR3 has 13 residues. Deletions cut 0 bases from V and 7 bases from J, with 9 bases between. For the CDR3, the DNA is TGTGCCAGTAGTATAGATCTTTCGGGTGGCTACACCTTC. Its protein is CASSIDLSGGYTF.

This rearrangement joins TRBV29-1 to TRBJ2-1, with 12 bases that match TRBD2. CDR1 and CDR2 (germline): SQVTM, ANQGSEA. The trim removed 7 bases at V and 0 bases at J, leaving 4 bases unmatched. The CDR3 sequence is 15 residues long. The CDR3 region is CSAGLAGSSYNEQFF. The CDR3, as DNA: TGCAGCGCCGGACTAGCGGGGAGCTCCTACAATGAGCAGTTCTTC.

This rearrangement joins TRBV5-3 to TRBJ1-1; 7 bases fit TRBD1. TRBV5-3 counts as an open reading frame of uncertain function. The CDR3 runs to 16 residues. The ends lost 4 bases at V and 2 bases at J; junction bases unmatched: 11. The CDR3 loop reads CARSRMDRQLNTEAFF. The CDR3 DNA reads TGTGCCAGAAGCCGGATGGACAGGCAACTTAACACTGAAGCTTTCTTT.

The chain couples TRBV7-3 to TRBJ2-7; unclear D gene. Germline CDR1 and CDR2: SGHTA and FQGTGA. Trimming removed 4 bases from V and 6 bases from J, with 13 bases in between. The CDR3 is 13 amino acids. The CDR3 region has the DNA TGTGCCAGCAGCTCCAGTCTTAAGGGCGAGCAGTACTTC. Its protein product is CASSSSLKGEQYF.

This sequence joins TRBV5-6 and TRBJ2-7; D is possibly TRBD2 (6 bases). V was pared by 1 base and J by 3 bases, with 11 bases between. CDR3 length equals 14 residues. Germline V lookup: CDR1 SGHDT, CDR2 YYEEEE. CDR3 amino acids: CASSLNRERYEQYF. As DNA, the CDR3 is TGTGCCAGCAGCTTGAACCGGGAGCGCTACGAGCAGTACTTC. Looking up the rest from reference TRBV5-6 and TRBJ2-7 gives the full variable domain: DAGVTQSPTHLIKTRGQQVTLRCSPKSGHDTVSWYQQALGQGPQFIFQYYEEEERQRGNFPDRFSGHQFPNYSSELNVNALLLGDSALYLCASSLNRERYEQYFGPGTRLTVT.

The chain joins TRBV19 to TRBJ2-5; no reliable D call. Near its end, the DNA agrees better with TRBJ2-7, so the J call may be wrong. The V gene's germline CDR1 is LNHDA and CDR2 SQIVND (reference sequence). CDR3 length: 15 residues. The CDR3 region is CASHPPAMSSYEQYF. The CDR3 DNA sequence: TGTGCCAGTCATCCCCCAGCCATGAGCTCCTACGAGCAGTACTTC.

The V and J genes are TRBV5-1 and TRBJ1-4; 7 nucleotides line up with TRBD1. This CDR3 spans 14 amino acids. Looked up from germline, CDR1 is SGHRS and CDR2 is YFSETQ. With 3 bases clipped from V and 5 bases from J, the junction kept 4 bases outside the gene matches. CDR3 amino acids: CASSSLDRNEKLFF. CDR3 coding DNA: TGCGCCAGCAGCTCCCTGGACAGGAATGAAAAACTGTTTTTT.

V usage is TRBV6-5 and J usage is TRBJ2-6; possibly TRBD2 for D (5 bases). Germline values: CDR1 MNHEY, CDR2 SVGAGI. There are 15 residues in the CDR3. V lost 6 bases, J lost 0 bases, and 9 bases lay in between. In DNA, the CDR3 is TGTGCCAGCAGGCTTGACTACTCTGGGGCCAACGTCCTGACTTTC. It translates to CASRLDYSGANVLTF.

This sequence joins TRBV6-5 and TRBJ2-7; 8 nucleotides agree with TRBD2. This CDR3 is 16 amino acids long. The V and J ends lost 4 bases and 0 bases, in that order; junction bases with no gene match: 8. The germline CDR1 and CDR2 sequences are MNHEY and SVGAGI. The CDR3 region has the DNA TGTGCCAGCAGTTTTAGCGGGAAAACGAGCTCCTACGAGCAGTACTTC. Its protein product is CASSFSGKTSSYEQYF.

The chain is built from TRBV5-1 and TRBJ1-4, with D perhaps matching TRBD1 (5 bases). The CDR3 has 13 amino acids. The germline gives CDR1 SGHRS, CDR2 YFSETQ. Between the trimmed V and J ends, which lost 2 bases and 6 bases, there was a span of 8 bases. CDR3 sequence reads: CASSFGDHEKLFF. CDR3 sequence (DNA): TGCGCCAGCAGCTTCGGGGACCATGAAAAACTGTTTTTT.

The V gene is TRBV27, the J gene TRBJ2-1; TRBD1 matches 9 bases. Germline lookup yields CDR1 MNHEY and CDR2 SMNVEV (reference sequence). The length of the CDR3 is 15 residues. Trimming took 5 bases from V and 4 from J; bases not matched to a gene: 6. CDR3 residues: CASSIWDRAYNEQFF. The CDR3 nucleotides are TGTGCCAGCAGTATATGGGACAGGGCATACAATGAGCAGTTCTTC.

The chain carries TRBV10-1 and TRBJ2-7; 7 bases match TRBD2. The CDR3 totals 12 residues. Germline CDR1 is WNHNN and CDR2 is SYGVQD (reference sequence). With V trimmed by 8 bases and J by 2 bases, 3 bases remained unmatched. The CDR3: CASSSGTYEQYF. The CDR3 DNA reads as TGCGCCAGCTCTAGCGGAACCTACGAGCAGTACTTC.

This chain links TRBV29-1 with TRBJ2-7; perhaps TRBD1 as D (6 bases). Germline lookup yields CDR1 SQVTM and CDR2 ANQGSEA. This CDR3 is 16 amino acids long. The V end was cut by 0 bases, the J end by 0 bases, with 15 bases between. CDR3 nucleotide sequence: TGCAGCGTTGAAGAGACCAGGGACAAAAGCTCCTACGAGCAGTACTTC. Its translation: CSVEETRDKSSYEQYF.

V usage is TRBV13 and J usage is TRBJ2-7, with D perhaps matching TRBD2 (7 bases). CDR1 is PRHDT, CDR2 FYEKMQ, per germline (reference sequence). CDR3 size: 13 residues. V lost 2 bases and J lost 3, with 8 bases in between. The CDR3 DNA reads as TGTGCCAGCAGCTTAAGGGGGGGCTACGAGCAGTACTTC. It is translated as CASSLRGGYEQYF.